Below, one T cell receptor (beta chain) is given with its context. This clonotype was detected only once. The specificity of this receptor is unknown. The record has no base qualities; no much larger clone is one base away. A single read is weak support. TCR alpha and beta CDR3 regions were amplified with the iRepertoire nested amplicon-rescue multiplex PCR (arm-PCR) platform from RNA. The input for one-step reverse transcription and amplification was roughly 85-400 ng of either tissue mRNA or PBMC total RNA. Following bead purification, Illumina adapters were added by a secondary multiplex PCR, and the libraries were gel-purified between 200 and 400 bp. The libraries contained internal 6-nucleotide barcodes that were used for demultiplexing. Sequencing of the libraries was done on an Illumina MiSeq using 2x220 or 2x250 nucleotide paired-end reads. Per the source publication's procedure: Paired reads were merged with FLASH 1.2.11 and aligned to the GRCh37 human genome with BWA-MEM before extracting TRA and TRB reads. For V and J assignment, an IMGT-derived reference of cassette sequences and CDR3 motifs that included pseudogenes was used. Reads were translated in three frames, and productive CDR3s were defined by a C…FGXG motif without stop codons. Unique combinations of V-J cassette pair and CDR3 amino acid sequence were defined as clonotypes. Reads were filtered by Hamming distance, thresholded by each sample's sequence error rate in mapped regions. In-frame beta chains were kept once TCRdb had trimmed the public reads at Q25 with fastp and called clones with MiXCR. Each entry merges the rows of one CDR3 protein and shows their most common DNA and genes. The V and J calls were not made by the authors but by TCRdb's processing. Across this sample there are about 140,000 distinct CDR3 sequences, with about 39% seen only once. Roughly 20% of the sample belongs to the ten largest clones.

The data were obtained in a study of glioma-infiltrating T cells (dated by TCRdb to between 2015 and 2016). In the study overall: Sequencing of TCR alpha- and beta-chain repertoires was performed on glioma tissue, on non-neoplastic brain tissue, and on matched peripheral blood mononuclear cells. To gauge divergence between tissue and blood T-cell populations, every tissue-infiltrating repertoire was compared against the peripheral blood repertoire from the same patient. Three low-grade glioma patients, roughly 8 primary glioblastoma patients and three non-glioma patients contributing non-neoplastic brain tissue were included in the paired cohort.

General findings and caveats noted by the study authors: Group comparisons were based on small numbers of patients: three non-neoplastic, three low-grade glioma and about 8 glioblastoma patients. In non-neoplastic patients, VJ-independent divergence between tissue and blood fell below expectation, whereas in all gliomas, and especially in low-grade gliomas, the divergence rose above expectation. Very few CDR3 sequences were found to be shared between tissue and blood, and this scarcity was attributed to high CDR3 diversity and limited sampling.

The junction carries 12 bases between V and J, which are trimmed by 3 bases and 1 base respectively. Reading from cysteine to phenylalanine, the CDR3 counts 16 amino acids. Here the CDR3 DNA is all that survives: 48 bases in frame from base 1. This TCR was recovered from a human donor with low-grade glioma or glioblastoma, undergoing nonglioma brain surgery, or in good health (not recorded which). The sample consisted of glioma tissue, nonneoplastic brain tissue, or PBMCs (not recorded which). The V and J segments used are TRBV12-3 or TRBV12-4 and TRBJ2-2; the D gene is perhaps TRBD2, on 6 matching bases. The bases read TGTGCCAGCAGTTTGGGAGGCGGGCTGAACACCGGGGAGCTGTTTTTT. Its product reads: CASSLGGGLNTGELFF.